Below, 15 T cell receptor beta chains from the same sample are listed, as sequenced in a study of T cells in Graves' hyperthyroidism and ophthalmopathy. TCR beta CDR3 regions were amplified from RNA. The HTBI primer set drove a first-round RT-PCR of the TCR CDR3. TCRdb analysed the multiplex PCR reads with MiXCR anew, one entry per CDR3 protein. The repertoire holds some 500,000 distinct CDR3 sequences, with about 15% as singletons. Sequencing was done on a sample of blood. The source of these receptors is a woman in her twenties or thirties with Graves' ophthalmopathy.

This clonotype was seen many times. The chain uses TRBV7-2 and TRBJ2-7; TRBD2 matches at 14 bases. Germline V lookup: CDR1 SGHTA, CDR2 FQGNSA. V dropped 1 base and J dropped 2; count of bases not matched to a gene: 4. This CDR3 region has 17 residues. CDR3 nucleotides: TGTGCCAGCAGCTTAGATGGGACTAGCGGGAGTGCCTACGAGCAGTACTTC. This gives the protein CASSLDGTSGSAYEQYF.

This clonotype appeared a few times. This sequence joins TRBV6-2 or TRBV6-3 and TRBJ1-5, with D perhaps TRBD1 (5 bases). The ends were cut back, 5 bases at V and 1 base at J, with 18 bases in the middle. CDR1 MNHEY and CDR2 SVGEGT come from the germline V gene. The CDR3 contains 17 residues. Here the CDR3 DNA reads TGTGCCAGCAGTCCCTTTAGTCAGACAGTCAGCAATCAGCCCCAGCATTTT. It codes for CASSPFSQTVSNQPQHF.

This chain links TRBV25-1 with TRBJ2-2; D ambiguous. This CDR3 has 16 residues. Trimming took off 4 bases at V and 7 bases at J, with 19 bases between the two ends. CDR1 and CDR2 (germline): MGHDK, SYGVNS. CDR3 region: CASSGDGENGFGELFF. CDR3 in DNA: TGTGCCAGCAGTGGCGATGGGGAAAATGGGTTCGGGGAGCTGTTTTTT. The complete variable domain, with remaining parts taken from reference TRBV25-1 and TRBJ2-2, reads EADIYQTPRYLVIGTGKKITLECSQTMGHDKMYWYQQDPGMELHLIHYSYGVNSTEKGDLSSESTVSRIRTEHFPLTLESARPSHTSQYLCASSGDGENGFGELFFGEGSRLTVL.

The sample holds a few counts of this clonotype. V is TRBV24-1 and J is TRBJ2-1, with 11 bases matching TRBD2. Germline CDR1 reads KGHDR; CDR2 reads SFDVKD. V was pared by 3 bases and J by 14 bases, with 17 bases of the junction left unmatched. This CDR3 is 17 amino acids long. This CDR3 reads CATSDPGGTSGWARKFF. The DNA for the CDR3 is TGTGCCACCAGTGATCCGGGCGGGACTAGCGGCTGGGCCCGTAAGTTCTTC.

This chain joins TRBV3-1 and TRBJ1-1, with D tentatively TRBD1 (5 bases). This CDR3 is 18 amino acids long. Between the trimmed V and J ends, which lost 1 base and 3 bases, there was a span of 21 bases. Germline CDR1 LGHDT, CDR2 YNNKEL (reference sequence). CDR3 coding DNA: TGTGCCAGCAGCCAAGCTCACGTGTTCGGGCTGGGGGACACTGAAGCTTTCTTT. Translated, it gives CASSQAHVFGLGDTEAFF.

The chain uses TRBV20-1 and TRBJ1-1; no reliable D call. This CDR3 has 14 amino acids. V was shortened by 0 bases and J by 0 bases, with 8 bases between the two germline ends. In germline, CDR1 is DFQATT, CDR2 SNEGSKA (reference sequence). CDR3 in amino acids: CSARDFVVNTEAFF. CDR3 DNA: TGCAGTGCTAGAGATTTCGTAGTGAACACTGAAGCTTTCTTT.

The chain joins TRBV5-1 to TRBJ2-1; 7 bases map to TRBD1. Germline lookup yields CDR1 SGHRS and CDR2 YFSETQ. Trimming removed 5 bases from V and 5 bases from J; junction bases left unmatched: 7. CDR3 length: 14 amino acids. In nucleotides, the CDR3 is TGCGCCAGCAGTCCGGGACAGCCTCACAATGAGCAGTTCTTC. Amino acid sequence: CASSPGQPHNEQFF.

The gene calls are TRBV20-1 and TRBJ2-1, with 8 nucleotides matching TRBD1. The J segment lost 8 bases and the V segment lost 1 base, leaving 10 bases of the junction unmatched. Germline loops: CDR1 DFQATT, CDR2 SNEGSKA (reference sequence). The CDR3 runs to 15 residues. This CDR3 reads CSARAVAGGAYEQFF. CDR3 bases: TGCAGTGCTAGAGCAGTGGCAGGGGGCGCCTATGAGCAGTTCTTC.

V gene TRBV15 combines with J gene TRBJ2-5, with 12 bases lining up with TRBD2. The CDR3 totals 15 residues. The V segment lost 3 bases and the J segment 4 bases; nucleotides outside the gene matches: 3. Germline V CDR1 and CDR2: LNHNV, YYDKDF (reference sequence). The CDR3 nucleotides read TGTGCCACCAGCAGGACTAGCGGGAGAGGAGAGACCCAGTACTTC. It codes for CATSRTSGRGETQYF.

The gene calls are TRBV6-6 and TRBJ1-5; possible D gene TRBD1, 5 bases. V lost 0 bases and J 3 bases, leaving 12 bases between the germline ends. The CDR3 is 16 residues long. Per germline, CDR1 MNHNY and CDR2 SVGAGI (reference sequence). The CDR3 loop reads CASSYSIRGLNQPQHF. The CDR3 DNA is TGTGCCAGCAGTTACTCGATAAGGGGCCTCAATCAGCCCCAGCATTTT.

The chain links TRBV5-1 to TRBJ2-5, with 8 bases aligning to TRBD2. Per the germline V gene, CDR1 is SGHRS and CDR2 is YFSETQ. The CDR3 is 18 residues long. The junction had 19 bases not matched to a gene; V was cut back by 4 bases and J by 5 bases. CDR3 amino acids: CASSPDISPGLGGETQYF. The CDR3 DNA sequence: TGCGCCAGCAGCCCGGACATTTCACCGGGACTAGGCGGGGAGACCCAGTACTTC.

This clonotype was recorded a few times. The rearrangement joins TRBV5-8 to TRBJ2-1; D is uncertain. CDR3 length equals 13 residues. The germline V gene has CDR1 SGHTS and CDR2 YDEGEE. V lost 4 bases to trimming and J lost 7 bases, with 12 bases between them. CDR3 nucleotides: TGTGCCAGCAGCCCGGCCCCCTGGAATGAGCAGTTCTTC. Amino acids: CASSPAPWNEQFF. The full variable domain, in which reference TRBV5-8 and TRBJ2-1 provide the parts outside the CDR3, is EAGVTQSPTHLIKTRGQQATLRCSPISGHTSVYWYQQALGLGLQFLLWYDEGEERNRGNFPPRFSGRQFPNYSSELNVNALELEDSALYLCASSPAPWNEQFFGPGTRLTVL.

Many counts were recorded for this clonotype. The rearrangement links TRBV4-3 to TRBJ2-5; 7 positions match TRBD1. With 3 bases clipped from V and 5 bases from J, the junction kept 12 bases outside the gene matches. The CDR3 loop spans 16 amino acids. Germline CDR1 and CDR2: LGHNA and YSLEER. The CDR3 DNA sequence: TGCGCCAGCAGCCACTGCGACAGGGAGCCTCGGGAGACCCAGTACTTC. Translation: CASSHCDREPRETQYF.

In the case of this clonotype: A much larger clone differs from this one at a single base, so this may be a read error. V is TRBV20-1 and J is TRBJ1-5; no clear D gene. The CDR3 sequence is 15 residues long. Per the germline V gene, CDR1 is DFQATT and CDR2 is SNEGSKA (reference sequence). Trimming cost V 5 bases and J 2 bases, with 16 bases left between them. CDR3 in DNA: TGCAGTGCTGGAAACATGGCGAGTGGCAATCAGCCCCAGCATTTT. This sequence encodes CSAGNMASGNQPQHF.

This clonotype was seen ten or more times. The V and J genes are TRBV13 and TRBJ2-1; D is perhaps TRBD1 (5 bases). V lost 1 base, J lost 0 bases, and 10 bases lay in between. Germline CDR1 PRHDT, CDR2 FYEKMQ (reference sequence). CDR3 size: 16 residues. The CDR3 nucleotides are TGTGCCAGCAGCTTAGCCAGGGTTAGCTCCTACAATGAGCAGTTCTTC. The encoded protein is CASSLARVSSYNEQFF.